Below are 3 T cell receptor beta chains sequenced from a single sample in a study of T-cell memory formation after mild COVID-19 listed by TCRdb under 2021. The library came from 5' RACE. Sequencing relied on an Illumina NovaSeq 6000. TCRdb trimmed the raw reads at Q25, called clones with MiXCR and kept productive beta chains. Every CDR3 protein is listed once, alongside the most common genes and DNA of its rows. The sample table holds about 38,000 distinct CDR3 sequences, of which around 10% were seen once. The ten largest clonotypes hold over 25% of the sample. The sample taken for sequencing was PBMCs or a T cell subset sorted from them (not recorded which). These receptors all stem from a man younger than 30 who had mild COVID-19 (a few samples of this study predate the infection). The sample titles of this study are shuffled in the database, so cell type and time point are left out; the donor was told from shared clones.

This clonotype was picked up many times. The chain is built from TRBV2 and TRBJ2-1; TRBD1 matches at 8 bases. The CDR3 is 14 residues long. Per germline, CDR1 SNHLY and CDR2 FYNNEI. V shed 9 bases, J shed 2 bases, and the junction held 6 bases outside the gene matches. CDR3 DNA sequence: TGTGCCAGTAACCAGGGGGCCGCCTACAATGAGCAGTTCTTC. This gives the protein CASNQGAAYNEQFF. Full variable domain (outside the CDR3, taken from reference TRBV2 and TRBJ2-1): EPEVTQTPSHQVTQMGQEVILRCVPISNHLYFYWYRQILGQKVEFLVSFYNNEISEKSEIFDDQFSVERPDGSNFTLKIRSTKLEDSAMYFCASNQGAAYNEQFFGPGTRLTVL.

V gene TRBV5-5 combines with J gene TRBJ1-3; 7 bases align to TRBD1. V lost 2 bases and J lost 7; bases outside the gene matches: 3. This CDR3 has 13 residues. The germline V gene has CDR1 SGHKS and CDR2 YYEKEE (reference sequence). The CDR3 nucleotides are TGTGCCAGCAGCTTCGCAGGGGGGAACACCATATATTTT. Amino acid sequence: CASSFAGGNTIYF.

This clonotype has at least ten counts. This chain's CDR3 is CASSQEVPVADIYGYTF. The CDR3 DNA reads TGCGCCAGCAGCCAAGAGGTCCCCGTGGCCGACATCTATGGCTACACCTTC. The genes are TRBV4-1 and TRBJ1-2, with D unresolved. The CDR3 totals 17 residues. The V end was cut by 0 bases, the J end by 4 bases, with 18 bases between. Germline values: CDR1 MGHRA, CDR2 YSYEKL.